The sequence of this T cell receptor (beta chain) was determined in a study of blood T cell repertoires in COVID-19. Study background: Collection of acute and convalescent COVID-19 samples took place in the United States, Italy and Spain. T cells, B-cell-depleted T cells, or PBMCs provided the cDNA or gDNA that served as material.

V lost 4 bases and J lost 1, with 19 bases in between. The germline CDR1 and CDR2 sequences are SGHDN and FVKESK. The CDR3 extends over 17 amino acids. Source study methods: Quantification of nucleated cells was approximated via reference gene primer amplification. Sequencing was performed with immunoSEQ multiplex PCR; in TCRdb, only in-frame clones are kept and a portion is missing. The D gene and trimming were derived from the DNA, and the V and J assignments and clone size from that table. The sample comprises a few hundred thousand clones, approximately 86% of which are singletons, and about 3% rests with the top ten.

The rearrangement joins TRBV14 to TRBJ2-5; possibly TRBD1 for D (6 bases). This TCR was sampled from a man aged 60 to 69 with acute or convalescent COVID-19. The source material was peripheral blood. Written as DNA, the CDR3 is TGTGCCAGCAGCCTCCACGGGACAACGCGCGTCCAAGAGACCCAGTACTTC. This gives the protein CASSLHGTTRVQETQYF.